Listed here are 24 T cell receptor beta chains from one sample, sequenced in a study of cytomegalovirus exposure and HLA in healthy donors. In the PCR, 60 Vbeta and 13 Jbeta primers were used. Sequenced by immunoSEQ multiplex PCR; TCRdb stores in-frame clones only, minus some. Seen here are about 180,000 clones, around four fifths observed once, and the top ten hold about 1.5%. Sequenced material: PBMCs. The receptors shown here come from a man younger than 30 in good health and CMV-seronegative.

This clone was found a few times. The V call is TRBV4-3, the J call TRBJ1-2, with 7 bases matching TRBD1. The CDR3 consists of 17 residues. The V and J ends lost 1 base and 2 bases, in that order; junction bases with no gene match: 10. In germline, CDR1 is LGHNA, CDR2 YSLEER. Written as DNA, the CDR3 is TGCGCCAGCAGCCAAGTGGTCCGACAGGGCTTGAACTATGGCTACACCTTC. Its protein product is CASSQVVRQGLNYGYTF.

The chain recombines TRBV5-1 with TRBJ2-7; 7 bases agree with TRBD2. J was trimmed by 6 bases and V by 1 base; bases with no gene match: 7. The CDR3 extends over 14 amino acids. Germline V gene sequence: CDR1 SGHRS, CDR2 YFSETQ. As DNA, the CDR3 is TGCGCCAGCAGCTTGCGTGGCGGGGGAGCCGAGCAGTACTTC. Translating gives CASSLRGGGAEQYF.

For the CDR3, the DNA is TGTGCCAGCAGCTCGCAGGGTGGCAATCAGCCCCAGCATTTT. Translated: CASSSQGGNQPQHF. J is TRBJ1-5 and V is TRBV7-9; possibly TRBD1 for D (5 bases). This CDR3 region has 14 residues. The germline V gene has CDR1 SEHNR and CDR2 FQNEAQ (reference sequence). Trimming cost V 4 bases and J 2 bases, with 9 bases left between them.

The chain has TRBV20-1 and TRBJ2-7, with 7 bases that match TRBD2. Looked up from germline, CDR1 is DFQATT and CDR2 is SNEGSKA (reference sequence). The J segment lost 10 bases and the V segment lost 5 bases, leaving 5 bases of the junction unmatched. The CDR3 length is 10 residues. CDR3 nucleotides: TGCAGTGCTCCAGCTAGCGGACAGTACTTC. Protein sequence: CSAPASGQYF.

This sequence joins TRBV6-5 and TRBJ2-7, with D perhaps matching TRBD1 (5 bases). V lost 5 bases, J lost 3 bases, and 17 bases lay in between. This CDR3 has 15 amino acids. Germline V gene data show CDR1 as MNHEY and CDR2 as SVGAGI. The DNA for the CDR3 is TGTGCCAGCAGTCCCCGTCAGGGCTTTATCTACGAGCAGTACTTC. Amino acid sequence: CASSPRQGFIYEQYF.

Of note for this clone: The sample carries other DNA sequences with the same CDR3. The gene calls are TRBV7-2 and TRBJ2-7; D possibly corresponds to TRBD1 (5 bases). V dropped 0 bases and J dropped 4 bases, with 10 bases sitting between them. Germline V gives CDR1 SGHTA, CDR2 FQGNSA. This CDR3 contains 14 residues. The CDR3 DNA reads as TGTGCCAGCAGCTTAGCGCTGGGGCAGTACGAGCAGTACTTC. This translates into CASSLALGQYEQYF.

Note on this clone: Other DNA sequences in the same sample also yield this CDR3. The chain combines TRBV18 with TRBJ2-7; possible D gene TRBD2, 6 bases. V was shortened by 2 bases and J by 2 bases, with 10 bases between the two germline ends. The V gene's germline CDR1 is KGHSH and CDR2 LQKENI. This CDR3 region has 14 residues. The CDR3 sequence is CASSPTGTAYEQYF. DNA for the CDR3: TGTGCCAGCTCACCAACTGGGACTGCCTACGAGCAGTACTTC.

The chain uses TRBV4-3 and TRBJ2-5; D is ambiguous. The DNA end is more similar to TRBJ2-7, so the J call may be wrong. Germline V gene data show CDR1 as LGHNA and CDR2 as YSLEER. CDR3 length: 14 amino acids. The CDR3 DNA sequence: TGCGCCAGCAGCCAAGAATGGGCGGACTACGAGCAGTACTTC. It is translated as CASSQEWADYEQYF.

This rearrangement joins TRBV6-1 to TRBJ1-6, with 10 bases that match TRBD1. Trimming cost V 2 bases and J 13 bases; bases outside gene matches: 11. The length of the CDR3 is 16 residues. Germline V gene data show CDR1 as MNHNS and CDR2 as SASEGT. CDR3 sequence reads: CASSELGTGALPPLHF. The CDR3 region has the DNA TGTGCCAGCAGTGAATTGGGGACAGGGGCCTTGCCCCCCCTCCACTTT.

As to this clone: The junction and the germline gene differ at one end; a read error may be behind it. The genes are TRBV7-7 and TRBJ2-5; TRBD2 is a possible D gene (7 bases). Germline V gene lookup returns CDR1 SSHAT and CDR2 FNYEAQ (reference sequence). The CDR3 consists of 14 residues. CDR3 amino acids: CASSDGPGRGDQYF. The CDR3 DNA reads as TGTGCTAGCAGTGACGGGCCAGGGAGGGGGGACCAGTACTTC.

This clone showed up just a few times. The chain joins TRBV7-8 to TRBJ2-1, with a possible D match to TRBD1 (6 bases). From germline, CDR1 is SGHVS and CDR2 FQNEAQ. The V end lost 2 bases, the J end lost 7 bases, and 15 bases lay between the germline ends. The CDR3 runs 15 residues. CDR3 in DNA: TGTGCCAGCAGCTTACTTGGGGGCTATTGGAATGAGCAGTTCTTC. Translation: CASSLLGGYWNEQFF.

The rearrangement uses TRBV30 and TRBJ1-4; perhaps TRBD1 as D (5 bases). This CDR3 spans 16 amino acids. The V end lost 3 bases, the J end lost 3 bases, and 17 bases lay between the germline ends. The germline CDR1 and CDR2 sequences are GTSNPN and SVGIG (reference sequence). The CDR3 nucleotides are TGTGCCTGGAGGGGGGGATCAGGGATGGCTAATGAAAAACTGTTTTTT. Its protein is CAWRGGSGMANEKLFF.

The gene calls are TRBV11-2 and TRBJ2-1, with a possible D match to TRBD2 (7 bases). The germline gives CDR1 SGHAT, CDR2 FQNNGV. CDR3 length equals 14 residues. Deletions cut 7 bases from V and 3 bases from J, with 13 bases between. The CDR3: CASIAGAHYNEQFF. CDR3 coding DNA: TGTGCCAGCATCGCGGGGGCCCACTACAATGAGCAGTTCTTC. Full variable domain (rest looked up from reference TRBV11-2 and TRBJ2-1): EAGVAQSPRYKIIEKRQSVAFWCNPISGHATLYWYQQILGQGPKLLIQFQNNGVVDDSQLPKDRFSAERLKGVDSTLKIQPAKLEDSAVYLCASIAGAHYNEQFFGPGTRLTVL.

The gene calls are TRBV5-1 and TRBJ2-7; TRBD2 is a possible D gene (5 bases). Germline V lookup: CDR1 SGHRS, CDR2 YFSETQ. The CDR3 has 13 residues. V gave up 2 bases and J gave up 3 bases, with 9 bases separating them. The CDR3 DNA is TGCGCCAGCAGCTTCTCGGGGATCTACGAGCAGTACTTC. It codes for CASSFSGIYEQYF.

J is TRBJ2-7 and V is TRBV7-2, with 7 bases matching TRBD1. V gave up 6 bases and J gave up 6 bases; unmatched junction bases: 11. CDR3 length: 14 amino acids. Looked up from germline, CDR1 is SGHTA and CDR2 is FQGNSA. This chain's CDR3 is CASRLNRGRGEQYF. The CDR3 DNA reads TGTGCCAGCAGACTCAACAGGGGTAGAGGCGAGCAGTACTTC. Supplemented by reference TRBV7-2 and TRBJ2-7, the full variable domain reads GAGVSQSPSNKVTEKGKDVELRCDPISGHTALYWYRQSLGQGLEFLIYFQGNSAPDKSGLPSDRFSAERTGGSVSTLTIQRTQQEDSAVYLCASRLNRGRGEQYFGPGTRLTVT.

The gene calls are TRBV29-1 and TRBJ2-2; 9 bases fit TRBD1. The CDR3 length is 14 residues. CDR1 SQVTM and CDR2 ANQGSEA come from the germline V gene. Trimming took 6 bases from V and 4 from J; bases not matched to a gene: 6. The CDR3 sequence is CSVEQGAGTGELFF. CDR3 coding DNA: TGCAGCGTAGAACAGGGGGCCGGCACCGGGGAGCTGTTTTTT.

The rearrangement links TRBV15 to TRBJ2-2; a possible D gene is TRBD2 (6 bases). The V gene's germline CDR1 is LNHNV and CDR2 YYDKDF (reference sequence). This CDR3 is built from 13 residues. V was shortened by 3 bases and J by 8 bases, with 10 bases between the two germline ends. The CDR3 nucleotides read TGTGCCACCAGCAGTGGCGCGGGAGGGGAGCTGTTTTTT. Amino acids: CATSSGAGGELFF.

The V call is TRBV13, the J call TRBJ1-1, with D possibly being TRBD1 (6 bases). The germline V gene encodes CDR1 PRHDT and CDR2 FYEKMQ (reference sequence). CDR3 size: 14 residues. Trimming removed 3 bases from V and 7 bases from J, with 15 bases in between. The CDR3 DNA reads TGTGCCAGCAGCTTTCCGGGCGGGGGGCGTGAAGCTTTCTTT. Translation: CASSFPGGGREAFF.

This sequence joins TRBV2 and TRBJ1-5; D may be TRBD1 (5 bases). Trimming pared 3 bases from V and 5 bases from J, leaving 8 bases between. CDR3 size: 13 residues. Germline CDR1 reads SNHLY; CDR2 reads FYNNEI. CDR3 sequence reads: CASSDSGHQPQHF. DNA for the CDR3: TGTGCCAGCAGTGATTCAGGGCATCAGCCCCAGCATTTT. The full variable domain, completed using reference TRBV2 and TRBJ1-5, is EPEVTQTPSHQVTQMGQEVILRCVPISNHLYFYWYRQILGQKVEFLVSFYNNEISEKSEIFDDQFSVERPDGSNFTLKIRSTKLEDSAMYFCASSDSGHQPQHFGDGTRLSIL.

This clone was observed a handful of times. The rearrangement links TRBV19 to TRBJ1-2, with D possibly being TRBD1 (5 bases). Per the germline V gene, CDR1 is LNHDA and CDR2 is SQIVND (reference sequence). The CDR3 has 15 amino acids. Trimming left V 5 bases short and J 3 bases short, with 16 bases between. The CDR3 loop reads CASSSTQEGYYGYTF. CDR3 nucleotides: TGTGCCAGTAGTTCCACCCAGGAGGGGTACTATGGCTACACCTTC. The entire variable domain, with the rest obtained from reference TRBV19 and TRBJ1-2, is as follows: DGGITQSPKYLFRKEGQNVTLSCEQNLNHDAMYWYRQDPGQGLRLIYYSQIVNDFQKGDIAEGYSVSREKKESFPLTVTSAQKNPTAFYLCASSSTQEGYYGYTFGSGTRLTVV.

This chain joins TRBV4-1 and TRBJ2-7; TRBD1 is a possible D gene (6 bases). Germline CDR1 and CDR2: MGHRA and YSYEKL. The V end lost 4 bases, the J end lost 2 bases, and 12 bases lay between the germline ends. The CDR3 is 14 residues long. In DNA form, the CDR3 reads TGCGCCAGCAGCCCAGGGGACGGGACCTACGAGCAGTACTTC. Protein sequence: CASSPGDGTYEQYF.

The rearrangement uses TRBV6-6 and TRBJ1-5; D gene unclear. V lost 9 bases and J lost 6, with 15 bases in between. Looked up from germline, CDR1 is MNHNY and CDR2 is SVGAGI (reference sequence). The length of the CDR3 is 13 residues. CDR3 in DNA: TGTGCCAGTAACGTCGGGGAGGCTCAGCCCCAGCATTTT. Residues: CASNVGEAQPQHF.

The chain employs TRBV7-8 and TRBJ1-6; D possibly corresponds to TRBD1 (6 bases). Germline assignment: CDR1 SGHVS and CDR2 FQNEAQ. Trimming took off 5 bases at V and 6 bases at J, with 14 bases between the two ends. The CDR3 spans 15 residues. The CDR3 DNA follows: TGTGCCAGCAGCCCCCGGGAGGGGGGTAATTCACCCCTCCACTTT. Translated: CASSPREGGNSPLHF.

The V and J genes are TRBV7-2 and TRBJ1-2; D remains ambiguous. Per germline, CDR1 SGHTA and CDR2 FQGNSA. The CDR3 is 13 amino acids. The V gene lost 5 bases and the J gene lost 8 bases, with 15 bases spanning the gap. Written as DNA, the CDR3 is TGTGCCAGCAGCCGGGCCGGGAAGGAGGGCTACACCTTC. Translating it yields CASSRAGKEGYTF.